The 24 T cell receptor beta chains given below trace back to one sample, sequenced in a study of PD-L1 blockade in urothelial cancer. The assay was immunoSEQ multiplex PCR, and TCRdb's table has in-frame clones only and misses some. In the table there are 70,000 to 85,000 clones, about nine tenths of which are singletons. The sample's time point: pretreatment peripheral blood. The input for sequencing was PBMCs, taken around atezolizumab (anti-PD-L1) treatment. The source of these receptors is a man between 65 and 80 years old with urothelial cancer.

This rearrangement joins TRBV5-3 to TRBJ2-5; tentative D call: TRBD2 (5 bases). With the DNA end fitting TRBJ2-7 better, the J assignment may be wrong. TRBV5-3 is placed among ORFs of uncertain function. There are 17 residues in the CDR3. The CDR3 region is CARSFRTTKVHSYEQYF. In DNA, the CDR3 is TGTGCCAGAAGCTTCCGAACGACTAAGGTTCACTCCTACGAGCAGTACTTC.

The chain is built from TRBV5-5 and TRBJ1-1; perhaps TRBD1 as D (6 bases). With 3 bases removed from V and 1 base from J, the gap between germline ends came to 16 bases. This CDR3 has 16 residues. Germline loops: CDR1 SGHKS, CDR2 YYEKEE (reference sequence). Written as DNA, the CDR3 is TGTGCCAGCAGCTGGGGGCAGGGAACGTGGAACACTGAAGCTTTCTTT. Residues: CASSWGQGTWNTEAFF.

J is TRBJ2-2 and V is TRBV6-5; 10 bases agree with TRBD1. Germline assignment: CDR1 MNHEY and CDR2 SVGAGI. Losses at the gene ends were 9 bases for V and 4 bases for J; bases not matched to a gene: 5. The CDR3 consists of 14 residues. The CDR3 here is CASRQGAITGELFF. The CDR3 bases are TGTGCCAGTAGACAGGGGGCGATCACCGGGGAGCTGTTTTTT.

The chain uses TRBV28 and TRBJ2-3, with D maybe TRBD2 (6 bases). The germline V gene encodes CDR1 MDHEN and CDR2 SYDVKM. The CDR3 has 15 residues. Trimming took off 7 bases at V and 2 bases at J, with 16 bases between the two ends. CDR3 amino acids: CASMVSGDLTDTQYF. The CDR3 nucleotides are TGTGCCAGCATGGTTAGCGGAGACCTCACAGATACGCAGTATTTT.

The rearrangement joins TRBV30 to TRBJ2-5; D is perhaps TRBD2 (5 bases). Per germline, CDR1 GTSNPN and CDR2 SVGIG (reference sequence). V was cut by 2 bases and J by 5 bases, with 18 bases left in between. CDR3 size: 15 residues. CDR3 sequence: CAWSLAGRPEETQYF. For the CDR3, the DNA is TGTGCCTGGAGTCTAGCCGGACGGCCAGAGGAGACCCAGTACTTC.

The J gene is TRBJ2-7, the V gene TRBV12-5; D not certain. Per germline, CDR1 LGHNT and CDR2 FRNRAP. The CDR3 covers 10 residues. The V gene lost 7 bases and the J gene lost 2 bases, with 3 bases spanning the gap. CDR3 bases: TGTGCTAGTGACACCTACGAGCAGTACTTC. It yields the protein CASDTYEQYF.

A few counts support this clone. The chain is built from TRBV4-1 and TRBJ1-1, with TRBD1 matching 9 bases. Germline CDR1 and CDR2: MGHRA and YSYEKL. The CDR3 spans 14 residues. V shed 3 bases, J shed 7 bases, and the junction held 6 bases outside the gene matches. The CDR3 spells CASSHVQGAGEAFF. The CDR3 region has the DNA TGCGCCAGCAGCCATGTACAGGGGGCTGGTGAAGCTTTCTTT.

This clone was seen only once. V and J are TRBV5-1 and TRBJ2-3; D is perhaps TRBD2 (6 bases). V was pared by 2 bases and J by 2 bases, with 12 bases between. This CDR3 region has 15 residues. Germline V gene sequence: CDR1 SGHRS, CDR2 YFSETQ. CDR3 DNA sequence: TGCGCCAGCAGCTTCGGCGGGATTTACACAGATACGCAGTATTTT. Amino acids: CASSFGGIYTDTQYF. The full variable domain, with the rest looked up from reference TRBV5-1 and TRBJ2-3, is KAGVTQTPRYLIKTRGQQVTLSCSPISGHRSVSWYQQTPGQGLQFLFEYFSETQRNKGNFPGRFSGRQFSNSRSEMNVSTLELGDSALYLCASSFGGIYTDTQYFGPGTRLTVL.

The V and J genes are TRBV4-2 and TRBJ1-1; D possibly corresponds to TRBD1 (6 bases). This CDR3 spans 16 amino acids. Trimming cost V 1 base and J 6 bases, with 18 bases left between them. CDR1 is LGHNA and CDR2 is YNFKEQ in the germline V gene. CDR3 in amino acids: CASSQVQGGFNSEAFF. DNA for the CDR3: TGTGCCAGCAGCCAAGTACAGGGCGGGTTTAATTCTGAAGCTTTCTTT.

The chain uses TRBV28 and TRBJ1-1; D might be TRBD1 (5 bases). Germline loops: CDR1 MDHEN, CDR2 SYDVKM. The CDR3 has 15 amino acids. V was clipped by 3 bases and J by 2 bases, with 13 bases between them. The CDR3 coding sequence is TGTGCCAGCAGTTTTTCGGGACTCCTTAACACTGAAGCTTTCTTT. Translated: CASSFSGLLNTEAFF. Filled out from reference TRBV28 and TRBJ1-1, the complete variable domain reads DVKVTQSSRYLVKRTGEKVFLECVQDMDHENMFWYRQDPGLGLRLIYFSYDVKMKEKGDIPEGYSVSREKKERFSLILESASTNQTSMYLCASSFSGLLNTEAFFGQGTRLTVV.

This clone was observed a few times. This chain joins TRBV5-5 and TRBJ2-2; maybe TRBD2 (5 bases). V shed 4 bases and J shed 7 bases, with 14 bases lying between them. Germline V gene data show CDR1 as SGHKS and CDR2 as YYEKEE (reference sequence). This CDR3 has 14 amino acids. CDR3 region: CASSRGGPDGELFF. The CDR3 nucleotides are TGTGCCAGCAGCCGGGGTGGGCCAGACGGGGAGCTGTTTTTT.

In its sample, this clone was seen a few times. This chain uses TRBV2 with TRBJ1-1; tentative D call: TRBD1 (5 bases). Germline CDR1 and CDR2: SNHLY and FYNNEI. The CDR3 contains 15 residues. V was clipped by 8 bases and J by 0 bases, with 16 bases between them. CDR3 protein: CASLTGGIMNTEAFF. For the CDR3, the DNA is TGTGCCAGCCTTACGGGGGGAATAATGAACACTGAAGCTTTCTTT.

CDR3: CASSPGDSSYEQYF. CDR3 DNA sequence: TGCGCCAGCAGCCCCGGGGACAGTAGCTACGAGCAGTACTTC. This rearrangement joins TRBV4-1 to TRBJ2-7, with 7 bases matching TRBD1. Germline-derived CDR1 and CDR2 are MGHRA and YSYEKL. CDR3 length equals 14 residues. V shed 4 bases, J shed 3 bases, and the junction held 6 bases outside the gene matches.

V gene TRBV27 combines with J gene TRBJ2-1; 7 bases map to TRBD2. The germline V gene has CDR1 MNHEY and CDR2 SMNVEV (reference sequence). The trim removed 3 bases at V and 10 bases at J, leaving 12 bases unmatched. CDR3 length equals 15 residues. CDR3 amino acids: CASSFSSGNPLEQFF. In DNA, the CDR3 is TGTGCCAGCAGTTTTTCTAGCGGTAACCCGCTAGAGCAGTTCTTC.

The rearrangement links TRBV28 to TRBJ2-5, with D possibly being TRBD1 (5 bases). Trimming stripped 5 bases from V and 5 bases from J, with 21 bases between. The V gene's germline CDR1 is MDHEN and CDR2 SYDVKM. This CDR3 contains 16 residues. The CDR3 DNA follows: TGTGCCAGCAGTCCACCCTTCGGTAAGGGGCCGGAGACCCAGTACTTC. Protein: CASSPPFGKGPETQYF.

CDR3 DNA sequence: TGTGCCATCAGTGAGGCTAGCGGGAATAGCAATGAGCAGTTCTTC. It translates to CAISEASGNSNEQFF. The rearrangement links TRBV10-3 to TRBJ2-1, with 9 positions matching TRBD2. The CDR3 has 15 residues. Trimming took 2 bases from V and 6 from J; bases not matched to a gene: 5. In germline, CDR1 is ENHRY, CDR2 SYGVKD.

The chain is built from TRBV7-9 and TRBJ2-1; TRBD1 matches at 9 bases. V lost 5 bases and J lost 0; bases outside the gene matches: 2. The CDR3 consists of 15 residues. Germline V CDR1 and CDR2: SEHNR, FQNEAQ (reference sequence). The CDR3 region is CASSVDRGSYNEQFF. CDR3 in DNA: TGTGCCAGCAGCGTGGACAGGGGCTCCTACAATGAGCAGTTCTTC.

V gene TRBV28 combines with J gene TRBJ2-3, with 10 bases matching TRBD2. From germline, CDR1 is MDHEN and CDR2 SYDVKM. With V trimmed by 3 bases and J by 1 base, 4 bases remained unmatched. This CDR3 spans 16 amino acids. CDR3: CASSFPAGGRTDTQYF. CDR3 nucleotide sequence: TGTGCCAGCAGTTTCCCAGCGGGAGGGCGCACAGATACGCAGTATTTT.

The chain employs TRBV28 and TRBJ1-5; possible D gene TRBD1, 6 bases. The V end lost 3 bases, the J end lost 6 bases, and 12 bases lay between the germline ends. The germline V gene has CDR1 MDHEN and CDR2 SYDVKM. The CDR3 covers 14 residues. CDR3 sequence (DNA): TGTGCCAGCAGTTTTGGCAGGGGCAGTCAGCCCCAGCATTTT. This codes for CASSFGRGSQPQHF.

The CDR3 sequence: CASSLEPGKYTEAFF. CDR3 nucleotides: TGTGCCAGCAGCTTAGAACCAGGGAAGTACACTGAAGCTTTCTTT. V is TRBV11-2 and J is TRBJ1-1; the D gene is possibly TRBD1 (5 bases). CDR3 length: 15 residues. Between the trimmed V and J ends, which lost 0 bases and 3 bases, there was a span of 11 bases. Germline V gives CDR1 SGHAT, CDR2 FQNNGV.

This chain connects TRBV5-4 to TRBJ2-3; the D gene is possibly TRBD1 (6 bases). The CDR3 is made up of 13 amino acids. The germline V gene has CDR1 SGHNT and CDR2 YYREEE (reference sequence). V lost 0 bases and J lost 7, with 9 bases in between. CDR3 nucleotides: TGTGCCAGCAGCTTGGACAGGGAGCATACGCAGTATTTT. Amino acids: CASSLDREHTQYF.

The chain couples TRBV28 to TRBJ1-2, with D hard to call. CDR3 length: 12 residues. The germline V gene has CDR1 MDHEN and CDR2 SYDVKM. V was cut by 4 bases and J by 1 base, with 4 bases left in between. The CDR3 region has the DNA TGTGCCAGCAGTTCCAGTAACTATGGCTACACCTTC. Its protein is CASSSSNYGYTF.

The chain carries TRBV4-1 and TRBJ2-1; 7 nucleotides align to TRBD1. The CDR3 spans 16 residues. CDR1 is MGHRA, CDR2 YSYEKL, per germline. V trimming: 5 bases; J trimming: 1 base; junction bases outside the gene matches: 8. The CDR3 DNA is TGCGCCAGCAGCGATCCAGGGGGTCGGTCCTACAATGAGCAGTTCTTC. Encoded protein: CASSDPGGRSYNEQFF.

The chain combines TRBV19 with TRBJ1-5, with 9 bases identical to TRBD1. This CDR3 is built from 20 residues. Unmatched junction bases numbered 22, after V lost 4 bases and J lost 6 bases. Per the germline V gene, CDR1 is LNHDA and CDR2 is SQIVND (reference sequence). The CDR3 DNA reads TGTGCCAGTAGTACAACCCACGAATTCGGGGGACAGGGTGAAGGTCAGCCCCAGCATTTT. This encodes CASSTTHEFGGQGEGQPQHF. Together with reference TRBV19 and TRBJ1-5, the CDR3 gives the full variable domain: DGGITQSPKYLFRKEGQNVTLSCEQNLNHDAMYWYRQDPGQGLRLIYYSQIVNDFQKGDIAEGYSVSREKKESFPLTVTSAQKNPTAFYLCASSTTHEFGGQGEGQPQHFGDGTRLSIL.